One and the same sample provided the 11 T cell receptor beta chains below, sequenced in a study of blood T cell repertoires in COVID-19. Libraries were prepared by immunoSEQ multiplex PCR; TCRdb keeps only in-frame clonotypes and omits some of them. Seen here are roughly 230,000 clones, around 80% observed once, and the top ten hold 8.6%. Sequenced input: peripheral blood. These receptors all stem from a man between 40 and 49 years old with active or convalescent COVID-19.

This clone was observed a few times. The V and J genes are TRBV6-5 and TRBJ1-2; D remains unclear. The CDR3 is 14 residues long. CDR1 and CDR2 (germline): MNHEY, SVGAGI. V was cut by 7 bases and J by 2 bases, with 14 bases left in between. CDR3: CASTKREGNYGYTF. The CDR3 region has the DNA TGTGCCAGCACCAAGCGAGAGGGAAACTATGGCTACACCTTC.

This clone was observed once. The chain is built from TRBV28 and TRBJ2-5, with D tentatively TRBD2 (6 bases). CDR1 and CDR2 from the germline V gene are MDHEN and SYDVKM. The V gene lost 2 bases and the J gene lost 2 bases, with 9 bases spanning the gap. The CDR3 extends over 14 amino acids. The CDR3 coding sequence is TGTGCCAGCAGTTTACTAAGCGGGCAAGAGACCCAGTACTTC. It yields the protein CASSLLSGQETQYF.

The chain carries TRBV24-1 and TRBJ2-7; 7 nucleotides line up with TRBD1. Germline lookup yields CDR1 KGHDR and CDR2 SFDVKD. The CDR3 length is 14 residues. V lost 5 bases to trimming and J lost 3 bases; unmatched junction nucleotides: 6. CDR3 sequence (DNA): TGTGCCACCAGTGCCCAGGGACAGTACTACGAGCAGTACTTC. Protein sequence: CATSAQGQYYEQYF.

The V gene is TRBV27, the J gene TRBJ2-7; tentative D call: TRBD1 (5 bases). CDR1 is MNHEY, CDR2 SMNVEV, per germline (reference sequence). The CDR3 has 15 residues. Deletions cut 3 bases from V and 2 bases from J, with 14 bases between. The CDR3 region has the DNA TGTGCCAGCAGTTTGAACAGGCAACAGCCCTACGAGCAGTACTTC. It translates to CASSLNRQQPYEQYF.

The CDR3 reads CASSQGASGRGDEQFF. The CDR3 nucleotides read TGTGCCAGCAGCCAAGGGGCTAGCGGGAGGGGCGATGAGCAGTTCTTC. The chain links TRBV3-1 (or the pseudogene TRBV3-2) to TRBJ2-1; TRBD2 agrees at 12 bases. Germline assignment: CDR1 LGHDT and CDR2 YNNKEL (reference sequence). The V gene end was trimmed by 1 base and the J gene end by 8 bases; junction bases not matched to a gene: 6. The CDR3 contains 16 residues.

This chain's CDR3 is CASSHGHLSTDTQYF. Here the CDR3 DNA reads TGTGCCAGCAGCCACGGACATTTAAGCACAGATACGCAGTATTTT. The V call is TRBV3-1 (or the pseudogene TRBV3-2), the J call TRBJ2-3; tentative D call: TRBD1 (5 bases). Germline V gene sequence: CDR1 LGHDT, CDR2 YNNKEL (reference sequence). V lost 3 bases, J lost 0 bases, and 10 bases lay in between. The CDR3 is 15 amino acids.

The rearrangement links TRBV9 to TRBJ1-6; 8 bases align to TRBD1. The germline CDR1 and CDR2 sequences are SGDLS and YYNGEE. The CDR3 runs to 15 residues. Unmatched junction bases numbered 6, after V lost 4 bases and J lost 6 bases. The CDR3 is CASSLAGQGNSPLHF. In nucleotides, the CDR3 is TGTGCCAGCAGCCTAGCAGGACAGGGTAATTCACCCCTCCACTTT.

The chain's CDR3 is CASRAANTGELFF. For the CDR3, the DNA is TGCGCCAGCAGGGCCGCGAACACCGGGGAGCTGTTTTTT. The chain uses TRBV10-1 and TRBJ2-2; D not resolved. Deletions cut 6 bases from V and 0 bases from J, with 5 bases between. CDR3 length: 13 residues. Germline CDR1 reads WNHNN; CDR2 reads SYGVQD (reference sequence).

The chain links TRBV19 to TRBJ2-3, with TRBD1 matching 8 bases. CDR3 length equals 14 residues. Unmatched junction bases numbered 5, after V lost 5 bases and J lost 4 bases. Looked up from germline, CDR1 is LNHDA and CDR2 is SQIVND (reference sequence). The CDR3 DNA reads TGTGCCAGTAGTTACGCCAGGGGGCCAGATACGCAGTATTTT. Its protein is CASSYARGPDTQYF.

The chain combines TRBV11-2 with TRBJ1-4, with D possibly matching TRBD1 (5 bases). The V end lost 1 base, the J end lost 7 bases, and 10 bases lay between the germline ends. Germline values: CDR1 SGHAT, CDR2 FQNNGV. The CDR3 has 14 residues. In DNA, the CDR3 is TGTGCCAGCAGCTTAGCCGGGGGGGGTGAAAAACTGTTTTTT. Translation gives CASSLAGGGEKLFF.

This chain joins TRBV18 and TRBJ1-1; a weak D match, TRBD1 (6 bases). This CDR3 has 15 amino acids. V gave up 2 bases and J gave up 5 bases, with 15 bases separating them. Germline values: CDR1 KGHSH, CDR2 LQKENI. The DNA for the CDR3 is TGTGCCAGCTCACCAAGTGGAGCGGGGGCTACTGAAGCTTTCTTT. Its translation is CASSPSGAGATEAFF.